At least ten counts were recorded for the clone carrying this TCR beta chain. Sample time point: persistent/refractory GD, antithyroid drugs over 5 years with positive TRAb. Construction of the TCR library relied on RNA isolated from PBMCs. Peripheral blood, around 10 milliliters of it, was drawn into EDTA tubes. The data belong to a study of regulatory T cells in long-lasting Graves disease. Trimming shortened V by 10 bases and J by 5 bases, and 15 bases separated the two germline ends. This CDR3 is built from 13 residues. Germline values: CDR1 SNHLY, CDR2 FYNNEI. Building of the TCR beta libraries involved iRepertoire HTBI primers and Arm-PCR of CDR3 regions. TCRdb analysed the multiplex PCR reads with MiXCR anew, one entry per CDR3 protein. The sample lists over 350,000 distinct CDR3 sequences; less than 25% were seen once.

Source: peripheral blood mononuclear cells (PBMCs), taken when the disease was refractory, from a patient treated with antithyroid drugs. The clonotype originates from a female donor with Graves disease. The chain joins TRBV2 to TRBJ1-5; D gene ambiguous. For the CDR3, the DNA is TGTGCCATCAACGACGTTAAGGATCAGCCCCAGCATTTT. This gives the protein CAINDVKDQPQHF.